What follows are 31 T cell receptor beta chains derived from one specimen sequenced in a study of shared clonotypes between healthy human individuals. The table came from immunoSEQ multiplex PCR; TCRdb's copy has only in-frame clones and leaves some out. The sample has about 330,000 clones, over 75% seen once; the top ten hold around 15%. Input material: memory CD8+ T cells sorted from blood. Subset noted: CD45RO+ cells pooled with CCR7-negative TemRA cells. The receptors were sampled from a man between 18 and 35 years old in good health.

The chain has TRBV30 and TRBJ1-5, with TRBD1 matching over 7 bases. CDR1 is GTSNPN, CDR2 SVGIG, per germline (reference sequence). V was clipped by 2 bases and J by 7 bases; unmatched bases: 14. This CDR3 contains 16 residues. The CDR3 coding sequence is TGTGCCTGGAGTTTGAGTACGGGACAGACGTGGCAGCCCCAGCATTTT. As protein: CAWSLSTGQTWQPQHF.

J is TRBJ1-1 and V is TRBV9; TRBD1 is a possible D gene (5 bases). This CDR3 spans 16 amino acids. Trimming shortened V by 4 bases and J by 1 base, and 17 bases separated the two germline ends. Germline CDR1 is SGDLS and CDR2 is YYNGEE. The CDR3 loop is CASSPPVATGNTEAFF. CDR3 DNA: TGTGCCAGCAGCCCCCCGGTGGCCACAGGGAACACTGAAGCTTTCTTT.

The rearrangement links TRBV18 to TRBJ1-4, with TRBD1 as a possible D gene (5 bases). V lost 0 bases to trimming and J lost 7 bases, with 12 bases between them. The CDR3 has 15 residues. CDR1 KGHSH and CDR2 LQKENI come from the germline V gene. DNA of the CDR3: TGTGCCAGCTCACCACCGGACGGGGGGAGTGAAAAACTGTTTTTT. Translation gives CASSPPDGGSEKLFF.

As concerns this clone: The junction and the germline gene differ at one end; a read error may be behind it. The chain joins TRBV2 to TRBJ2-3; possibly TRBD1 or TRBD2 for D (5 bases each). Germline V gene lookup returns CDR1 SNHLY and CDR2 FYNNEI. The CDR3 sequence is 17 residues long. The CDR3 region has the DNA TGTGCCAGCAGTGATCCGCGAGGGACCTCCAGCACAAATACGCAGTATTTT. Its translation is CASSDPRGTSSTNTQYF.

The rearrangement joins TRBV11-1 to TRBJ2-2; D ambiguous. Between the trimmed V and J ends, which lost 0 bases and 7 bases, there was a span of 9 bases. Germline loops: CDR1 SGHAT, CDR2 FQDESV (reference sequence). The CDR3 contains 14 residues. The CDR3 bases are TGTGCCAGCAGCTTAGCTAGTATGGGCGGGGAGCTGTTTTTT. Its translation: CASSLASMGGELFF. The complete variable domain, with remaining parts taken from reference TRBV11-1 and TRBJ2-2, reads EAEVAQSPRYKITEKSQAVAFWCDPISGHATLYWYRQILGQGPELLVQFQDESVVDDSQLPKDRFSAERLKGVDSTLKIQPAELGDSAMYLCASSLASMGGELFFGEGSRLTVL.

The chain uses TRBV7-8 and TRBJ1-1; the D is unclear. Trimming pared 1 base from V and 0 bases from J, leaving 12 bases between. The CDR3 spans 16 residues. The germline CDR1 and CDR2 sequences are SGHVS and FQNEAQ. The CDR3 protein is CASSLVSAGLNTEAFF. CDR3 sequence (DNA): TGTGCCAGCAGCTTAGTTTCGGCGGGCCTGAACACTGAAGCTTTCTTT.

The gene calls are TRBV6-5 and TRBJ2-7, with D tentatively TRBD2 (6 bases). The CDR3 loop spans 13 amino acids. With 8 bases removed from V and 6 bases from J, the gap between germline ends came to 17 bases. Germline V gene sequence: CDR1 MNHEY, CDR2 SVGAGI. CDR3 protein: CASYPSRGTEQYF. CDR3 bases: TGTGCCAGCTACCCGAGTCGCGGGACCGAGCAGTACTTC.

This clone turned up a few times. The chain combines TRBV11-1 with TRBJ2-1; D is possibly TRBD1 (5 bases). Trimming pared 3 bases from V and 5 bases from J, leaving 11 bases between. This CDR3 is built from 14 residues. Germline V gene sequence: CDR1 SGHAT, CDR2 FQDESV (reference sequence). This chain's CDR3 is CASSFSGNHNEQFF. The CDR3 nucleotides are TGTGCCAGCAGCTTTTCAGGGAACCACAATGAGCAGTTCTTC.

The chain recombines TRBV10-2 with TRBJ2-7; 9 nucleotides align to TRBD2. Germline-derived CDR1 and CDR2 are WSHSY and SAAADI. This CDR3 spans 15 amino acids. V lost 4 bases and J lost 2; bases outside the gene matches: 6. CDR3 region: CASSAPSGIPYEQYF. CDR3 bases: TGCGCCAGCAGTGCCCCTAGCGGGATCCCCTACGAGCAGTACTTC.

V usage is TRBV7-9 and J usage is TRBJ1-2; D remains ambiguous. The length of the CDR3 is 12 residues. Germline CDR1 is SEHNR and CDR2 is FQNEAQ (reference sequence). V was trimmed by 5 bases and J by 4 bases, leaving 8 bases between them. CDR3 sequence: CASSTDGYGYTF. In DNA form, the CDR3 reads TGTGCCAGCAGCACGGACGGCTATGGCTACACCTTC.

The chain has TRBV5-4 and TRBJ2-2; TRBD2 might be the D (6 bases). Germline lookup yields CDR1 SGHNT and CDR2 YYREEE (reference sequence). The CDR3 loop spans 15 amino acids. V lost 2 bases and J lost 6, with 14 bases in between. CDR3 DNA: TGTGCCAGCAGCTTTACTAGCTGGAGGTCCGGGGAGCTGTTTTTT. It translates to CASSFTSWRSGELFF.

This chain joins TRBV7-9 and TRBJ1-6; D is undetermined. Germline CDR1 and CDR2: SEHNR and FQNEAQ (reference sequence). The CDR3 loop spans 15 amino acids. Trimming left V 1 base short and J 10 bases short, with 14 bases between. The CDR3 sequence: CASSLGGGLGSPLHF. CDR3 DNA: TGTGCCAGCAGCTTAGGAGGCGGCCTAGGATCACCCCTCCACTTT. Variable domain in full (rest from reference TRBV7-9 and TRBJ1-6): DTGVSQNPRHKITKRGQNVTFRCDPISEHNRLYWYRQTLGQGPEFLTYFQNEAQLEKSRLLSDRFSAERPKGSFSTLEIQRTEQGDSAMYLCASSLGGGLGSPLHFGNGTRLTVT.

This sequence joins TRBV27 and TRBJ1-1; 10 bases fit TRBD1. From germline, CDR1 is MNHEY and CDR2 SMNVEV (reference sequence). Trimming cost V 6 bases and J 3 bases; bases outside gene matches: 7. CDR3 length: 15 amino acids. This CDR3 is CASSSLGTGDTEAFF. The CDR3, as DNA: TGTGCCAGCAGCTCCCTCGGGACAGGGGACACTGAAGCTTTCTTT.

A word on this clone: This same CDR3 is encoded by further DNA sequences in the sample. The rearrangement joins TRBV27 to TRBJ2-7, with a possible D match to TRBD2 (5 bases). Germline CDR1 MNHEY, CDR2 SMNVEV (reference sequence). The CDR3 covers 15 residues. Trimming cost V 3 bases and J 0 bases, with 12 bases left between them. CDR3 bases: TGTGCCAGCAGTTTGGGCGGGTCGAGCTCCTACGAGCAGTACTTC. This gives the protein CASSLGGSSSYEQYF.

The chain is built from TRBV11-2 and TRBJ1-2, with D unclear. Trimming left V 4 bases short and J 4 bases short, with 10 bases between. The germline V gene encodes CDR1 SGHAT and CDR2 FQNNGV. The CDR3 sequence is 13 residues long. CDR3 sequence: CASSSAGFYGYTF. As DNA, the CDR3 is TGTGCCAGCAGCTCGGCAGGCTTCTATGGCTACACCTTC.

CDR3 amino acids: CASSLGTGLTGELFF. In DNA, the CDR3 is TGTGCCAGCAGCCTTGGGACAGGTCTGACCGGGGAGCTGTTTTTT. The V gene is TRBV7-2, the J gene TRBJ2-2, with 8 bases aligning to TRBD1. The germline V gene has CDR1 SGHTA and CDR2 FQGNSA. Trimming at V came to 5 bases and at J to 5 bases, leaving 7 bases not matched to a gene. The CDR3 extends over 15 amino acids.

The J gene is TRBJ2-3, the V gene TRBV11-3, with D possibly TRBD1 on 6 matching bases. The CDR3 runs to 14 residues. V was shortened by 5 bases and J by 0 bases, with 9 bases between the two germline ends. Germline CDR1 and CDR2: SGHNT and YENEEA. The CDR3: CASSLTGSTDTQYF. In DNA form, the CDR3 reads TGTGCCAGCAGCCTGACAGGAAGCACAGATACGCAGTATTTT.

The chain combines TRBV2 with TRBJ2-7; unclear D gene. Germline V gives CDR1 SNHLY, CDR2 FYNNEI. The CDR3 has 16 residues. The V gene lost 1 base and the J gene lost 4 bases, with 17 bases spanning the gap. The CDR3 here is CASSEGLPLWGYEQYF. The DNA for the CDR3 is TGTGCCAGCAGTGAAGGGCTTCCCCTTTGGGGATACGAGCAGTACTTC. The full variable domain, completed using reference TRBV2 and TRBJ2-7, is EPEVTQTPSHQVTQMGQEVILRCVPISNHLYFYWYRQILGQKVEFLVSFYNNEISEKSEIFDDQFSVERPDGSNFTLKIRSTKLEDSAMYFCASSEGLPLWGYEQYFGPGTRLTVT.

This clone was detected many times. The chain employs TRBV19 and TRBJ1-1; TRBD1 aligns across 8 bases. Germline trimming cut 5 bases from V and 1 base from J; bases unmatched to any gene: 3. The CDR3 is 14 residues long. Germline V gene sequence: CDR1 LNHDA, CDR2 SQIVND (reference sequence). The DNA for the CDR3 is TGTGCCAGTAGTTTCGGACAGGGGAACACTGAAGCTTTCTTT. It encodes CASSFGQGNTEAFF.

The V gene is TRBV14, the J gene TRBJ2-7; possibly TRBD1 for D (6 bases). The germline V and J ends were trimmed by 4 bases and 3 bases, with 16 bases remaining between them. From germline, CDR1 is SGHDN and CDR2 FVKESK. The CDR3 consists of 15 residues. This CDR3 is CASSPIDRNLYEQYF. The DNA for the CDR3 is TGTGCCAGCAGCCCAATTGACAGGAACCTCTACGAGCAGTACTTC.

The chain links TRBV5-1 to TRBJ2-7; 7 bases align to TRBD1. CDR3 length: 13 amino acids. J lost 4 bases, V lost 4 bases, and 5 bases had no gene match. Per the germline V gene, CDR1 is SGHRS and CDR2 is YFSETQ. DNA for the CDR3: TGCGCCAGCAGCCCTGGGACAGCTTACGAGCAGTACTTC. It codes for CASSPGTAYEQYF.

The rearrangement uses TRBV4-1 and TRBJ2-5, with 8 bases fitting TRBD1. CDR3 length: 18 residues. CDR1 is MGHRA and CDR2 is YSYEKL in the germline V gene. After removal of 3 bases from V and 1 base from J, the junction contained 13 bases not matched to a gene. CDR3 nucleotide sequence: TGCGCCAGCAGCCACCCCAGACAGGGGAGCTTCCTCCAAGAGACCCAGTACTTC. The encoded protein is CASSHPRQGSFLQETQYF.

As to this clone: A single base separates this from a much larger clone, so it may be a read error. Other DNA sequences in the same sample also yield this CDR3. This chain uses TRBV27 with TRBJ2-2; D uncertain. The CDR3 length is 12 residues. From germline, CDR1 is MNHEY and CDR2 SMNVEV (reference sequence). The germline V and J ends were trimmed by 4 bases and 5 bases, with 5 bases remaining between them. This chain's CDR3 is CASSYPTGELFF. Here the CDR3 DNA reads TGTGCCAGCAGTTACCCGACCGGGGAGCTGTTTTTT.

The rearrangement links TRBV7-9 to TRBJ2-1; D uncertain. Germline lookup yields CDR1 SEHNR and CDR2 FQNEAQ (reference sequence). V was pared by 0 bases and J by 5 bases, with 2 bases between. The CDR3 spans 12 residues. The CDR3 region is CASSLANNEQFF. CDR3 nucleotide sequence: TGTGCCAGCAGCTTAGCCAACAATGAGCAGTTCTTC.

This chain uses TRBV14 with TRBJ2-6; D remains ambiguous. Trimming cost V 6 bases and J 0 bases, with 9 bases left between them. Germline V CDR1 and CDR2: SGHDN, FVKESK. The length of the CDR3 is 15 residues. CDR3: CASRSGFSGANVLTF. The CDR3 DNA reads as TGTGCCAGCAGGAGTGGCTTCTCTGGGGCCAACGTCCTGACTTTC.

The chain recombines TRBV5-1 with TRBJ2-1; TRBD2 matches 11 bases. The CDR3 extends over 16 amino acids. In germline, CDR1 is SGHRS, CDR2 YFSETQ. V was clipped by 3 bases and J by 6 bases; unmatched bases: 8. Here the CDR3 reads CASSYRGTSGFNEQFF. The CDR3 DNA reads as TGCGCCAGCAGCTACCGGGGGACTAGCGGATTCAATGAGCAGTTCTTC.

This sequence joins TRBV21-1 and TRBJ2-7; the tabulated D call, TRBD2, remains unverified against the DNA. TRBV21-1 is termed a pseudogene. CDR3 size: 16 residues. DNA for the CDR3: TGTGCCAGCAGCACTTGCTCATCAGGGGAGGGGCACGAGCAGTACTTC. Translating it yields CASSTCSSGEGHEQYF.

This clone turned up a few times. CDR3 residues: CASRVGETEAFF. CDR3 sequence (DNA): TGTGCCAGTAGGGTCGGAGAGACTGAAGCTTTCTTT. The genes are TRBV6-5 and TRBJ1-1, with D unclear. Germline V lookup: CDR1 MNHEY, CDR2 SVGAGI. This CDR3 contains 12 residues. Trimming stripped 9 bases from V and 5 bases from J, with 13 bases between.

The gene calls are TRBV27 and TRBJ2-3; no definite D call. This CDR3 is 14 amino acids long. Looked up from germline, CDR1 is MNHEY and CDR2 is SMNVEV (reference sequence). Trimming shortened V by 2 bases and J by 6 bases, and 12 bases separated the two germline ends. The CDR3 here is CASSLDPGLDTQYF. The CDR3 DNA sequence: TGTGCCAGCAGTTTAGATCCGGGTTTGGATACGCAGTATTTT.

The V call is TRBV11-2, the J call TRBJ1-1, with a tentative D call TRBD1 (5 bases). This CDR3 comprises 13 residues. Germline loops: CDR1 SGHAT, CDR2 FQNNGV. Trimming cost V 3 bases and J 4 bases, with 9 bases left between them. As DNA, the CDR3 is TGTGCCAGCAGCTTCGGGGCGCCCACTGAAGCTTTCTTT. Translated, it gives CASSFGAPTEAFF.

The chain employs TRBV4-1 and TRBJ2-1; D call uncertain. CDR3 length equals 12 residues. Between the trimmed V and J ends, which lost 4 bases and 6 bases, there was a span of 7 bases. From germline, CDR1 is MGHRA and CDR2 YSYEKL. CDR3 in amino acids: CASSLLGNEQFF. DNA for the CDR3: TGCGCCAGCAGCCTGTTAGGCAATGAGCAGTTCTTC.